This TCR beta chain was sequenced for a study of control samples from healthy donors and cancer patients. The ends were cut back, 0 bases at V and 0 bases at J, with 14 bases in the middle. In germline, CDR1 is SGHRS, CDR2 YFSETQ. The CDR3 runs to 17 residues. Repertoires were generated with immunoSEQ multiplex PCR, while TCRdb's copy carries only in-frame clones and drops some. Of 100,000 or so clones in the sample, about four fifths were seen once. This clonotype was obtained from a woman aged 25 to 45 in good health. The gene calls are TRBV5-1 and TRBJ2-3; D unclear. Source material: blood. CDR3 DNA sequence: TGCGCCAGCAGCTTGGCCTCGGCCAGGACCAGCACAGATACGCAGTATTTT. Its protein is CASSLASARTSTDTQYF. Complete variable domain (other parts from reference TRBV5-1 and TRBJ2-3): KAGVTQTPRYLIKTRGQQVTLSCSPISGHRSVSWYQQTPGQGLQFLFEYFSETQRNKGNFPGRFSGRQFSNSRSEMNVSTLELGDSALYLCASSLASARTSTDTQYFGPGTRLTVL.